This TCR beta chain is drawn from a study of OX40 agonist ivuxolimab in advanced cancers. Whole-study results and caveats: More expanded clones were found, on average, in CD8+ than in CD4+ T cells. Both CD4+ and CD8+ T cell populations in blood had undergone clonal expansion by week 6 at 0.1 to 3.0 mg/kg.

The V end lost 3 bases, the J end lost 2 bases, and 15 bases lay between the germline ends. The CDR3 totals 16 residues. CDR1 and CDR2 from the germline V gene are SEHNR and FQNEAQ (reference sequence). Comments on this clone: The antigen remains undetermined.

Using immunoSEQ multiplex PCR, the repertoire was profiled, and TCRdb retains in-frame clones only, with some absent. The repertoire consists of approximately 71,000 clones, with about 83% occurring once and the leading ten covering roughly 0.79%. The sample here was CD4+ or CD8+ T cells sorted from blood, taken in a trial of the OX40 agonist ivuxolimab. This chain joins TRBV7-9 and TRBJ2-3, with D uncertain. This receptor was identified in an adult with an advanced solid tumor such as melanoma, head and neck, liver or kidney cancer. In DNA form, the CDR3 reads TGTGCCAGCAGCTTCTTGGCGGCTACCTCCACAGATACGCAGTATTTT. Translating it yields CASSFLAATSTDTQYF.